This note documents a single T cell receptor (beta chain) sequence. Germline V gene sequence: CDR1 GTSNPN, CDR2 SVGIG (reference sequence). V lost 8 bases and J lost 3, with 13 bases in between. This CDR3 contains 12 residues. This sample is part of a study of blood T cell repertoires in COVID-19. Study background: There were acute and convalescent COVID-19 samples, and they came from the United States, Italy and Spain. The cDNA or gDNA used as material had been derived from T cells, B-cell-depleted T cells, or PBMCs.

In the authors' methods: Amplified reference gene primers provided the basis for estimating nucleated cell counts. Produced via immunoSEQ multiplex PCR; TCRdb's table is partial and in-frame only. D and trimming come from the DNA, and the V and J calls and clone size come from that table. The sample includes over 200,000 clones, roughly 87% of them seen just once. This sequence was found in a woman under 40 with acute or convalescent COVID-19. The V call is TRBV30, the J call TRBJ2-5; D is uncertain. Sequenced sample: peripheral blood. The CDR3 nucleotides are TGTGCCCTGGATGCAGGCGAAGAGACCCAGTACTTC. Encoded protein: CALDAGEETQYF.